The source of this T cell receptor (beta chain) is a study of cytomegalovirus exposure and HLA in healthy donors. Study outcomes and limitations: Accurate prediction of most subjects' HLA-A and HLA-B alleles from TCR beta sequences was reported. Through in vitro validation, three CMV-associated chains were shown to be specific for CMV antigens.

Researchers ran the PCR with 60 Vbeta and 13 Jbeta primers. Using immunoSEQ multiplex PCR, the repertoire was profiled, and TCRdb retains in-frame clones only, with some absent. The sample lists about 120,000 clones; 80% were seen once. The CDR3 has 14 amino acids. Germline trimming cut 3 bases from V and 4 bases from J; bases unmatched to any gene: 3. Per germline, CDR1 LGHNT and CDR2 FRNRAP. Comment on this clone: The antigen remains undetermined.

Sequencing used PBMCs. The V call is TRBV12-5, the J call TRBJ1-1, with 9 bases fitting TRBD1. The receptor was isolated from a female donor in good health and CMV-seropositive. Here the CDR3 DNA reads TGTGCTAGTGGTTTTGGGACAGGGACCACTGAAGCTTTCTTT. Residues: CASGFGTGTTEAFF.